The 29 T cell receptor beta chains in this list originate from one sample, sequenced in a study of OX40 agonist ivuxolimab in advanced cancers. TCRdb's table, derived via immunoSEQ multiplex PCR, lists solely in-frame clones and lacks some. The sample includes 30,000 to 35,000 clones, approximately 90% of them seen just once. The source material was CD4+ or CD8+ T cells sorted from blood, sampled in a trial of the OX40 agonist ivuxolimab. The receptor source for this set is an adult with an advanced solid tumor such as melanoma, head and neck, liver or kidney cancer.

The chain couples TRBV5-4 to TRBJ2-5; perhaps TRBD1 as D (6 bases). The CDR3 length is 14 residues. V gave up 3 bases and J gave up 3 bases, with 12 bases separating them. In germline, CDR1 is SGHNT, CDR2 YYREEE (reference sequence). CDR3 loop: CASSYDRNKETQYF. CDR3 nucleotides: TGTGCCAGCAGCTATGACAGGAATAAAGAGACCCAGTACTTC.

CDR3 region: CASSSDTLTYEQYF. CDR3 bases: TGTGCCAGCAGCTCGGACACTCTAACCTACGAGCAGTACTTC. This chain links TRBV11-2 with TRBJ2-7, with D possibly being TRBD1 (5 bases). The CDR3 extends over 14 amino acids. From germline, CDR1 is SGHAT and CDR2 FQNNGV. Trimming stripped 4 bases from V and 2 bases from J, with 12 bases between.

CDR3 coding DNA: TGCAGCGTGTCCACCAGGGGGGTCCAGTACAATGAGCAGTTCTTC. This translates into CSVSTRGVQYNEQFF. The rearrangement links TRBV29-1 to TRBJ2-1, with D perhaps TRBD1 (7 bases). This CDR3 has 15 amino acids. With 6 bases removed from V and 4 bases from J, the gap between germline ends came to 19 bases. The V gene's germline CDR1 is SQVTM and CDR2 ANQGSEA.

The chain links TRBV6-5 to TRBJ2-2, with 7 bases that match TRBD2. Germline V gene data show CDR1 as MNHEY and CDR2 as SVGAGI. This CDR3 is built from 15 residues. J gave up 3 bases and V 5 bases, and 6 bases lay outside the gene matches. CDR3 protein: CASSPEGRDTGELFF. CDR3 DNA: TGTGCCAGCAGTCCCGAGGGGAGGGACACCGGGGAGCTGTTTTTT.

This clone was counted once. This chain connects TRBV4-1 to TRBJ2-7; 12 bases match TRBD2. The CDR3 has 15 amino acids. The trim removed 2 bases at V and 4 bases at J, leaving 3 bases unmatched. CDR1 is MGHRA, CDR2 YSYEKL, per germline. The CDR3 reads CASSQTGLAGYEQYF. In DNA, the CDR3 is TGCGCCAGCAGCCAAACGGGACTAGCGGGTTACGAGCAGTACTTC.

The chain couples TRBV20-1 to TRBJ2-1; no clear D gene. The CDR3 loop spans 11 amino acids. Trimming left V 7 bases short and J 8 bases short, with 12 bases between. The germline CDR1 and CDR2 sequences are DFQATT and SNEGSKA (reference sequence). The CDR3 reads CSGWASDEQFF. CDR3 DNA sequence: TGCAGTGGGTGGGCGTCGGATGAGCAGTTCTTC.

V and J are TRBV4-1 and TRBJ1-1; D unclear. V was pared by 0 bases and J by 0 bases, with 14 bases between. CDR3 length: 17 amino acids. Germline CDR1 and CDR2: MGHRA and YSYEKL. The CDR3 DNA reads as TGCGCCAGCAGCCAAGATTTGTCAGGACGGTTGAACACTGAAGCTTTCTTT. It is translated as CASSQDLSGRLNTEAFF.

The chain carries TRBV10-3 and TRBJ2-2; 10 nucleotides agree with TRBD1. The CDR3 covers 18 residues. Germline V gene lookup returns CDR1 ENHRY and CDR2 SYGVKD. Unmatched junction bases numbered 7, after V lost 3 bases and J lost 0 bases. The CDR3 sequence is CAISEYRDRGTNTGELFF. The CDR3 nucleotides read TGTGCCATCAGTGAATACCGGGACAGGGGCACGAACACCGGGGAGCTGTTTTTT.

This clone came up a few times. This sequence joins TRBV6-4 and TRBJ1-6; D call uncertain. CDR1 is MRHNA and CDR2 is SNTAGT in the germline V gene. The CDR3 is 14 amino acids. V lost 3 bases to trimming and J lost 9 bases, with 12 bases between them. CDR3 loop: CASSEEFYGSPLHF. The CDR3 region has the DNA TGTGCCAGCAGTGAGGAGTTCTACGGTTCACCCCTCCACTTT.

The DNA of the CDR3 is TGTGCCAGTAGTACTCGACAGGGTTTTGAAAAACTGTTTTTT. As protein: CASSTRQGFEKLFF. This chain uses TRBV19 with TRBJ1-4; 7 positions agree with TRBD1. Germline V gene lookup returns CDR1 LNHDA and CDR2 SQIVND (reference sequence). This CDR3 is built from 14 residues. With 4 bases clipped from V and 7 bases from J, the junction kept 6 bases outside the gene matches.

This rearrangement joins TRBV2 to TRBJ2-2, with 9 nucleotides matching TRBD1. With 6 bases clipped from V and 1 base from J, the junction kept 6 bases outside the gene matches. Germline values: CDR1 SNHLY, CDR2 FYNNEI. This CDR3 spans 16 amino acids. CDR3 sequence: CASSLGGQGNTGELFF. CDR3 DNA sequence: TGTGCCAGCAGCTTAGGGGGACAGGGGAACACCGGGGAGCTGTTTTTT.

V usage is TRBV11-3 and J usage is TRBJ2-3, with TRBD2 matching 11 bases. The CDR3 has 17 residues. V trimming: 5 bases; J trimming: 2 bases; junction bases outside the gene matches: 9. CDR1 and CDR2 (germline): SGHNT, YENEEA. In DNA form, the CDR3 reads TGTGCCAGCAGCAACGCCGGGACTAGCGGATCCACAGATACGCAGTATTTT. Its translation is CASSNAGTSGSTDTQYF.

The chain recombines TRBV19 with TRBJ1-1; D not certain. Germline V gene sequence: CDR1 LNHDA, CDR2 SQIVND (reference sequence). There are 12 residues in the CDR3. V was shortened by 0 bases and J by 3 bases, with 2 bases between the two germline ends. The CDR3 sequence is CASSIDDTEAFF. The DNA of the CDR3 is TGTGCCAGTAGTATAGATGACACTGAAGCTTTCTTT.

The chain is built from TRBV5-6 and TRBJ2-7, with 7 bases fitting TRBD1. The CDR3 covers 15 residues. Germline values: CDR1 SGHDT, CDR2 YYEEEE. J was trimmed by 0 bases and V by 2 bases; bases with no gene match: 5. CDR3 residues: CASSFRQGDSYEQYF. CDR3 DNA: TGTGCCAGCAGCTTCCGTCAGGGGGACTCCTACGAGCAGTACTTC.

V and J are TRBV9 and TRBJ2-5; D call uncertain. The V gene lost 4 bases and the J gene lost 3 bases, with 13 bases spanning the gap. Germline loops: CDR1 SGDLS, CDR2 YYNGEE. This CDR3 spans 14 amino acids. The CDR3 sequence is CASSPGGLKETQYF. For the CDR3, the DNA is TGTGCCAGCAGCCCAGGTGGGCTGAAAGAGACCCAGTACTTC.

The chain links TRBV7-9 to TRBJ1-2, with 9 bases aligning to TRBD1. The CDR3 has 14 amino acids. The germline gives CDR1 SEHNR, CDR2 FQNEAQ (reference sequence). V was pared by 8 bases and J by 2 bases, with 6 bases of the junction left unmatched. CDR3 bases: TGTGCCAGCGGGAGAACAGGGGGCAACTATGGCTACACCTTC. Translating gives CASGRTGGNYGYTF.

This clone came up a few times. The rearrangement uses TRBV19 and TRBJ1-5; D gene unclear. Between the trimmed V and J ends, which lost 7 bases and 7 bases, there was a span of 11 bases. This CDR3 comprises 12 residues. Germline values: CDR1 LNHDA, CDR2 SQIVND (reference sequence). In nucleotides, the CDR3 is TGTGCCAGTACGGGTATTTCGCAGCCCCAGCATTTT. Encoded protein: CASTGISQPQHF.

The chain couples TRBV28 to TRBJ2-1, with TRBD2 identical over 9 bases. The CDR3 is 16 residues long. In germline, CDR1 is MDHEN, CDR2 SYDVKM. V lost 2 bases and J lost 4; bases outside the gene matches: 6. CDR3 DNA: TGTGCCAGCAGTTTAGACGCGGGAGGGCGGTACAATGAGCAGTTCTTC. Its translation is CASSLDAGGRYNEQFF. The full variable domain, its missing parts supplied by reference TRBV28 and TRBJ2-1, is DVKVTQSSRYLVKRTGEKVFLECVQDMDHENMFWYRQDPGLGLRLIYFSYDVKMKEKGDIPEGYSVSREKKERFSLILESASTNQTSMYLCASSLDAGGRYNEQFFGPGTRLTVL.

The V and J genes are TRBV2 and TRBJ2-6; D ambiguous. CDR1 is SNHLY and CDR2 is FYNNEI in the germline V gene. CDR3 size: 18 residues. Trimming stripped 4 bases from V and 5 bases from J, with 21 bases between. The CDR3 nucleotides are TGTGCCAGCAGTGTAGTGCGTTACCGATACAGTCGGGCCAACGTCCTGACTTTC. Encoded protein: CASSVVRYRYSRANVLTF.

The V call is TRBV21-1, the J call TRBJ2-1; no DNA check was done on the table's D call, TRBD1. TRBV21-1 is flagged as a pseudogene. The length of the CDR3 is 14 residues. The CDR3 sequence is CASSKRQIYNEQFF. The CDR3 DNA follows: TGTGCCAGCAGCAAACGTCAGATTTACAATGAGCAGTTCTTC.

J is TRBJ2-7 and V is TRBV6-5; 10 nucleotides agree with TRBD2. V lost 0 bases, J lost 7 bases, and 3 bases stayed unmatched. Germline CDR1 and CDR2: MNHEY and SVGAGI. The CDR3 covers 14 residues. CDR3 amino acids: CASSYSGLAREQYF. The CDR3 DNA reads TGTGCCAGCAGTTACTCGGGACTAGCGAGAGAGCAGTACTTC.

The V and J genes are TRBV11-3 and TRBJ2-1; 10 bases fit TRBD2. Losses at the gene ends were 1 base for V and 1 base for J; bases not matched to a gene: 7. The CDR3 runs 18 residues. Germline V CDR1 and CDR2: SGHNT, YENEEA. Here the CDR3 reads CASSLGLVAGGSYNEQFF. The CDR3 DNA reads TGTGCCAGCAGCTTAGGTTTAGTAGCGGGAGGTTCCTACAATGAGCAGTTCTTC. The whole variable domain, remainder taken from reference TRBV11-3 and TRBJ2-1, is EAGVVQSPRYKIIEKKQPVAFWCNPISGHNTLYWYLQNLGQGPELLIRYENEEAVDDSQLPKDRFSAERLKGVDSTLKIQPAELGDSAVYLCASSLGLVAGGSYNEQFFGPGTRLTVL.

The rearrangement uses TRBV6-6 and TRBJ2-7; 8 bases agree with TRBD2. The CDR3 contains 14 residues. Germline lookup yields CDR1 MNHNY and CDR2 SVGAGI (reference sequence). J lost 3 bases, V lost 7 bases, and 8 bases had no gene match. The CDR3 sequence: CASTDFAGGYEQYF. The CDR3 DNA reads TGTGCCAGCACAGATTTCGCGGGGGGCTACGAGCAGTACTTC.

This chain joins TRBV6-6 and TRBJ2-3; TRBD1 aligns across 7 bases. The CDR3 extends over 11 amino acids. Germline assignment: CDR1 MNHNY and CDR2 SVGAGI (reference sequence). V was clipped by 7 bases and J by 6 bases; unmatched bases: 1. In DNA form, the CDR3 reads TGTGCCAGCAAGGGGGCGGATACGCAGTATTTT. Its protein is CASKGADTQYF.

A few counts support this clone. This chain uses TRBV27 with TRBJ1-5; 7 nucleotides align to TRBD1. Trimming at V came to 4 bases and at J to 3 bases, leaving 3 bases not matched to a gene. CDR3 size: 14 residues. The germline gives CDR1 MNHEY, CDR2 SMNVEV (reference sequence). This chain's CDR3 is CASSSGTVNQPQHF. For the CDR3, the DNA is TGTGCCAGCAGTTCCGGGACAGTCAATCAGCCCCAGCATTTT.

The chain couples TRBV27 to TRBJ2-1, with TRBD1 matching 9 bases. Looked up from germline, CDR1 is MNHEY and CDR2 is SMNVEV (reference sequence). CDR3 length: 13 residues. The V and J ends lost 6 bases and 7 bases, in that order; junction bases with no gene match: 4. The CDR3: CASSRQGVNEQFF. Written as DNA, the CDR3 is TGTGCCAGCAGCCGACAGGGGGTAAATGAGCAGTTCTTC.

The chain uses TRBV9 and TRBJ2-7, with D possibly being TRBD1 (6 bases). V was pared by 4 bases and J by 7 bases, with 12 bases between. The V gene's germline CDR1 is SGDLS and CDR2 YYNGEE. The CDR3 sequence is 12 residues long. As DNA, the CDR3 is TGTGCCAGCAGCCAGGGACACACTGAGCAGTACTTC. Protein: CASSQGHTEQYF. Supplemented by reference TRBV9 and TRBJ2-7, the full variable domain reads DSGVTQTPKHLITATGQRVTLRCSPRSGDLSVYWYQQSLDQGLQFLIQYYNGEERAKGNILERFSAQQFPDLHSELNLSSLELGDSALYFCASSQGHTEQYFGPGTRLTVT.

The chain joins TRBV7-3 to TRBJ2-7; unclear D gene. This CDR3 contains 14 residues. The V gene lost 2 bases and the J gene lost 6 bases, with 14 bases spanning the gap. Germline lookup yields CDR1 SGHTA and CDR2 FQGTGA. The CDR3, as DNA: TGTGCCAGCAGCTTAGGTCCCTCCGCTGGCGAGCAGTACTTC. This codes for CASSLGPSAGEQYF.

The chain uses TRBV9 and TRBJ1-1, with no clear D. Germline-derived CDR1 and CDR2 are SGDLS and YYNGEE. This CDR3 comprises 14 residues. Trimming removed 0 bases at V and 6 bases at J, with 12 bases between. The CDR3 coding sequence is TGTGCCAGCAGCGTAGTCCTGGATTACCCTGAAGCTTTCTTT. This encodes CASSVVLDYPEAFF. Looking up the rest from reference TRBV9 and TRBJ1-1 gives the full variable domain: DSGVTQTPKHLITATGQRVTLRCSPRSGDLSVYWYQQSLDQGLQFLIQYYNGEERAKGNILERFSAQQFPDLHSELNLSSLELGDSALYFCASSVVLDYPEAFFGQGTRLTVV.